The rows below give T cell receptor beta chains drawn from one sample of a study of Ad26.COV2.S vaccination and SARS-CoV-2 variants. The table came from immunoSEQ multiplex PCR; TCRdb's copy has only in-frame clones and leaves some out. The sample contains a few hundred thousand clones, about 90% of which appear only once. This specimen consisted of peripheral blood, obtained in a trial of Ad26.COV2.S vaccine versus placebo. These receptors originate from a person between 18 and 65 years old who received the Ad26.COV2.S COVID-19 vaccine or a placebo. Each CDR3 is given with its conserved first and last residue. D genes are given only for firm matches. Clone size is stated in some rows and not others, as once, few, many or a class when expanded.

>-|TRBJ2-2|TRBV2|-
CASSVLADTGELFF
TGTGCCAGCAGTGTTTTAGCGGACACCGGGGAGCTGTTTTTT
>-|TRBJ2-3|TRBV7-3|-
CASSPYLGDTQYF
TGTGCCAGCAGCCCCTACTTGGGGGATACGCAGTATTTT
>-|TRBJ1-6|TRBV27|-
CASSLKASPYNSPLHF
TGTGCCAGCAGTTTAAAGGCTAGCCCCTATAATTCACCCCTCCACTTT
>-|TRBJ1-1|TRBV6-2/TRBV6-3|-
CASSQRRGVANTEAFF
TGTGCCAGCAGTCAGAGACGGGGGGTGGCGAACACTGAAGCTTTCTTT
>TRBD1|TRBJ2-1|TRBV7-3|-
CASSLMGQGFGYNEQFF
TGTGCCAGCAGCTTAATGGGACAGGGGTTTGGATACAATGAGCAGTTCTTC
>-|TRBJ1-2|TRBV5-1|-
CASSSDSLANYGYTF
TGCGCCAGCAGCTCAGACAGCTTAGCTAACTATGGCTACACCTTC
>TRBD1|TRBJ2-1|TRBV19|-
CASSFDRENEQFF
TGTGCCAGTAGTTTCGACAGGGAGAATGAGCAGTTCTTC
>-|TRBJ2-7|TRBV27|-
CASSFDPREPSYEQYF
TGTGCCAGCAGTTTCGACCCCCGGGAGCCATCCTACGAGCAGTACTTC
>TRBD2|TRBJ2-3|TRBV5-6|-
CASRPTSAPSTDTQYF
TGTGCCAGCAGGCCAACTAGCGCTCCTAGCACAGATACGCAGTATTTT
>-|TRBJ2-6|TRBV20-1|once
CSASRGDGANVLTF
TGCAGTGCGAGTCGTGGGGATGGGGCCAACGTCCTGACTTTC
>TRBD2|TRBJ2-2|TRBV15|-
CATSRLGEGRQLFF
TGTGCCACCAGCAGATTAGGGGAGGGACGGCAGCTGTTTTTT
>-|TRBJ1-2|TRBV3-1/TRBV3-2|-
CASSQEVGSGHYYGYTF
TGTGCCAGCAGCCAAGAAGTCGGCTCGGGGCACTACTATGGCTACACCTTC
>-|TRBJ2-1|TRBV12-3/TRBV12-4|once
CASGPRSYNEQFF
TGTGCCAGCGGCCCCCGATCCTACAATGAGCAGTTCTTC
>-|TRBJ2-7|TRBV2|-
CASHQSRITSYEQYF
TGTGCCAGCCACCAAAGCCGCATCACATCCTACGAGCAGTACTTC
>-|TRBJ2-7|TRBV23-1|-
CASSQSYGGRPYEQYF
TGCGCCAGCAGTCAATCGTACGGGGGGCGTCCCTACGAGCAGTACTTC
>-|TRBJ2-1|TRBV4-3|-
CASSQMSNNEQFF
TGCGCCAGCAGCCAGATGTCGAACAATGAGCAGTTCTTC
>-|TRBJ2-2|TRBV9|few
CASSVGAGMDTGELFF
TGTGCCAGCAGCGTAGGGGCAGGGATGGACACCGGGGAGCTGTTTTTT
>-|TRBJ1-2|TRBV5-1|-
CASSLATPGLYGYTF
TGCGCCAGCAGCTTGGCCACACCAGGGCTCTATGGCTACACCTTC
>-|TRBJ1-2|TRBV10-1|-
CASSERRDSANYGYTF
TGCGCCAGCAGTGAAAGAAGAGACAGTGCTAACTATGGCTACACCTTC
>TRBD2|TRBJ2-7|TRBV5-1|-
CASSDYRGSSGVHSYEQYF
TGCGCCAGCAGCGACTACAGGGGCTCTAGCGGGGTGCACTCCTACGAGCAGTACTTC
>TRBD1|TRBJ1-5|TRBV7-9|few
CASSFVGGQGVLNQPQHF
TGTGCCAGCAGCTTTGTTGGGGGACAGGGGGTGCTCAATCAGCCCCAGCATTTT
>-|TRBJ2-5|TRBV6-5|-
CASRTEVRETQYF
TGTGCCAGCAGGACCGAGGTGAGGGAGACCCAGTACTTC
>-|TRBJ1-4|TRBV5-1|-
CASSLGRDEKLFF
TGCGCCAGCAGCTTGGGCAGGGACGAAAAACTGTTTTTT
>-|TRBJ1-5|TRBV4-3|-
CASSQDRSRTACNQPQHF
TGCGCCAGCAGCCAAGATCGTTCGCGGACAGCCTGCAATCAGCCCCAGCATTTT
>-|TRBJ1-1|TRBV4-1|few
CASSQDSRFDAEAFF
TGCGCCAGCAGCCAAGATTCAAGGTTCGACGCTGAAGCTTTCTTT
>TRBD1|TRBJ2-7|TRBV2|once
CASTWTGTVYEQYF
TGTGCCAGCACGTGGACAGGGACCGTCTACGAGCAGTACTTC
>TRBD1|TRBJ1-4|TRBV4-2|-
CASSQERQGVQEKLFF
TGTGCCAGCAGCCAAGAGAGACAGGGGGTACAGGAAAAACTGTTTTTT
>-|TRBJ1-1|TRBV5-5|-
CASSLATLFTGTNTEAFF
TGTGCCAGCAGCTTGGCAACCCTGTTTACAGGGACGAACACTGAAGCTTTCTTT
>TRBD2|TRBJ2-3|TRBV4-2|many
CASSQGTSGDTQYF
TGTGCCAGCAGCCAGGGGACTAGCGGGGATACGCAGTATTTT
>-|TRBJ2-1|TRBV4-2|-
CASSQPTAGAINEQFF
TGTGCCAGCAGCCAGCCGACTGCCGGGGCAATCAATGAGCAGTTCTTC
>-|TRBJ1-1|TRBV7-6|-
CASSAQGNEAFF
TGTGCCAGCAGCGCACAGGGAAATGAAGCTTTCTTT
>-|TRBJ2-1|TRBV5-1|-
CASRTGNFDNEQFF
TGCGCCAGCAGAACAGGGAATTTTGACAATGAGCAGTTCTTC
>TRBD2|TRBJ2-1|TRBV2|-
CATSPSGGNNEQFF
TGTGCCACTTCGCCTAGCGGGGGGAACAATGAGCAGTTCTTC
>TRBD2|TRBJ2-1|TRBV3-1/TRBV3-2|-
CASSQLLAGGPTHNEQFF
TGTGCCAGCAGCCAGCTACTAGCGGGAGGACCCACCCACAATGAGCAGTTCTTC
>TRBD1|TRBJ2-1|TRBV19|-
CASSKVNRGEGGQFF
TGTGCCAGTAGTAAAGTTAACAGGGGGGAAGGCGGGCAGTTCTTC
>-|TRBJ1-6|TRBV2|-
CASSGIPNSPLHF
TGTGCCAGCAGTGGGATACCCAATTCACCCCTCCACTTT
>TRBD1|TRBJ2-2|TRBV10-3|-
CAISGRQGEGRAGELFF
TGTGCCATCAGTGGACGACAGGGAGAAGGGCGGGCCGGGGAGCTGTTTTTT
>-|TRBJ2-7|TRBV25-1|-
CASSEYVGAGEQYF
TGTGCCAGCAGTGAATATGTGGGGGCAGGCGAGCAGTACTTC
>-|TRBJ2-3|TRBV15|once
CATSLGLSTDTQYF
TGTGCCACCAGTCTCGGACTCTCCACAGATACGCAGTATTTT
>TRBD1|TRBJ2-3|TRBV5-6|-
CASSMTGKTDTQYF
TGTGCCAGCAGCATGACAGGGAAGACAGATACGCAGTATTTT
>TRBD2|TRBJ2-1|TRBV2|-
CASSVVAGGTSYNEQFF
TGTGCCAGCAGTGTGGTAGCGGGAGGGACGTCGTACAATGAGCAGTTCTTC
>-|TRBJ1-5|TRBV29-1|-
CSVELDANQPQHF
TGCAGCGTTGAACTAGATGCTAATCAGCCCCAGCATTTT
>-|TRBJ1-6|TRBV3-1/TRBV3-2|-
CASSQSGTFSPLHF
TGTGCCAGCAGCCAAAGCGGAACTTTTTCACCCCTCCACTTT
>-|TRBJ1-4|TRBV7-9|-
CASSFYLQATNEKLFF
TGTGCCAGCAGCTTTTATCTACAGGCAACTAATGAAAAACTGTTTTTT
>-|TRBJ1-1|TRBV3-1/TRBV3-2|-
CASSPRLRVEAFF
TGTGCCAGCAGCCCCCGATTGAGGGTTGAAGCTTTCTTT
>TRBD1|TRBJ1-1|TRBV11-1|-
CASKWDRWRGEAFF
TGTGCCAGCAAATGGGACAGGTGGAGGGGTGAAGCTTTCTTT
>-|TRBJ2-1|TRBV19|-
CASRPPGLSYNEQFF
TGTGCCAGTCGACCCCCGGGGCTCTCCTACAATGAGCAGTTCTTC
>-|TRBJ1-5|TRBV2|-
CASSLGSRGNQPQHF
TGTGCCAGCAGCCTAGGGTCCCGGGGCAATCAGCCCCAGCATTTT